A selection of T cell receptor beta chains follows, all from one sample in a study of T cells after yellow fever vaccination. TCRdb re-called the 5' RACE reads with MiXCR, one entry per CDR3 protein. The sample holds about 330,000 distinct CDR3 sequences; approximately 4% are singletons and the top ten take under 30%. Sequenced material: PBMCs, taken 5 days after the yellow fever booster vaccination. Receptors originate from a young man who received the YFV17D yellow fever vaccine. Both conserved end residues are trimmed from each CDR3. The order of the fields is CDR3 protein, D gene, J gene, clone size, CDR3 length, V gene. The D gene is left open where the match is weak. Size values are once, few and many counts, or a class for expanded clones, and some rows have none.

ASRSTSGGEQF TRBD2 TRBJ2-1 few 11 TRBV27
SAGRQNYGYT . TRBJ1-2 many 10 TRBV29-1
ASSSRPDTGELF . TRBJ2-2 many 12 TRBV5-1
ASSQDQDGPYEQY . TRBJ2-7 few 13 TRBV4-2
ASSLEGDSGPKNIQY TRBD1 TRBJ2-4 few 15 TRBV13
SAISNSAF . TRBJ1-1 few 8 TRBV20-1
SATSGTANYGYT . TRBJ1-2 . 12 TRBV20-1
ASSRVGQNEQF TRBD1 TRBJ2-1 many 11 TRBV19
AISLGQVGADTQY TRBD1 TRBJ2-3 few 13 TRBV10-3
ASSLRTSGGQETQY TRBD2 TRBJ2-5 many 14 TRBV4-1
ASSPLSDLTEAF . TRBJ1-1 many 12 TRBV18
ASSPWEGTDEQY . TRBJ2-7 many 12 TRBV7-2
ASSLRGHREQF TRBD1 TRBJ2-1 few 11 TRBV5-1
ASSFRDRVVQETQY TRBD1 TRBJ2-5 few 14 TRBV7-2
ASSLGTRQY . TRBJ2-5 few 9 TRBV3-1
ASSSDYREVVYGYT . TRBJ1-2 few 14 TRBV6-5
ASSQGDRVGSPLH TRBD1 TRBJ1-6 few 13 TRBV3-1
SVAGWAGYNEQF . TRBJ2-1 . 12 TRBV29-1
ASSLGQGKGRNSPLH TRBD1 TRBJ1-6 . 15 TRBV11-2
ASSPGRRTDTQY . TRBJ2-3 many 12 TRBV5-4
SAGGNTGELF . TRBJ2-2 few 10 TRBV20-1
ASSARTASNTEAF . TRBJ1-1 . 13 TRBV18
ASSSWVQETQY . TRBJ2-5 many 11 TRBV7-6
ASSLRNGGLENEQF . TRBJ2-1 . 14 TRBV21-1
ASSAGGGYGYT . TRBJ1-2 many 11 TRBV2
ASSQEINIYGYT . TRBJ1-2 . 12 TRBV4-3
ASSWTGLQETQY TRBD1 TRBJ2-5 . 12 TRBV5-6
ASSLRSPNTGELF . TRBJ2-2 few 13 TRBV5-1
ASSQDGGENIQY . TRBJ2-4 . 12 TRBV2
ASSLRQGEVETQY TRBD1 TRBJ2-5 . 13 TRBV5-1
ASSVSYNSGNTIY . TRBJ1-3 many 13 TRBV25-1
ASSPGGASGVRGEQF TRBD2 TRBJ2-1 . 15 TRBV7-3
ASSLDVGGAKNIQY TRBD2 TRBJ2-4 many 14 TRBV13
ASRKDLGRNYGYT . TRBJ1-2 few 13 TRBV6-2/TRBV6-3
ASSYPDGYT . TRBJ1-2 . 9 TRBV6-2/TRBV6-3
ASSPGTVANQPQH TRBD1 TRBJ1-5 once 13 TRBV6-1
SVGTGNFRDTQY TRBD1 TRBJ2-3 many 12 TRBV29-1
ASSLGGTGYYEQY TRBD1 TRBJ2-7 . 13 TRBV7-6
ASSQVVLKLGGDYGYT . TRBJ1-2 . 16 TRBV4-1
AISALEGAYGYT TRBD1 TRBJ1-2 . 12 TRBV10-3
ASSQDFSGQGYEQY TRBD1 TRBJ2-7 . 14 TRBV4-3
ASSLSGRDNTEAF . TRBJ1-1 few 13 TRBV7-3
ASSFFRNRLGGELF . TRBJ2-2 few 14 TRBV11-1
ASSQKDRPGRYEQY . TRBJ2-7 few 14 TRBV4-1
ASSPGQGRAF . TRBJ1-1 few 10 TRBV18
ASSDRDGYT TRBD1 TRBJ1-2 few 9 TRBV7-9
ASSRRDAGQETQY . TRBJ2-5 few 13 TRBV6-5
SALSAGYNEQF . TRBJ2-1 few 11 TRBV29-1
ASSFFGTGTQETQY TRBD1 TRBJ2-5 few 14 TRBV5-1
ASSLASLNIYGYT . TRBJ1-2 few 13 TRBV5-1
ASSFGGPGTQY . TRBJ2-5 few 11 TRBV5-4
ASSSGQTDNSPLH . TRBJ1-6 . 13 TRBV19
SVFDRGSYNEQF . TRBJ2-1 . 12 TRBV29-1
ASSLASGANVLT . TRBJ2-6 many 12 TRBV7-2